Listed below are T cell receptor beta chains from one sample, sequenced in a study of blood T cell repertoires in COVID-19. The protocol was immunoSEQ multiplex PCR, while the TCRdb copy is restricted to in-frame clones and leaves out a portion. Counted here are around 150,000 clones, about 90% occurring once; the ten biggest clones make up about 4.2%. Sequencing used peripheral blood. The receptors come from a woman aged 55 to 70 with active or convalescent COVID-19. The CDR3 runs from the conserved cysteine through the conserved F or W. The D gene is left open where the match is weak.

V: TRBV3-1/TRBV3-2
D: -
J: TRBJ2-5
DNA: TGTGCCAGCAGCCAAGATAACGGCGGAGAGACCCAGTACTTC
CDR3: CASSQDNGGETQYF

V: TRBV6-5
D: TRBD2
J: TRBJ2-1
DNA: TGTGCCAGCAGTATAGCGGGGGGGACGAATGAGCAGTTCTTC
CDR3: CASSIAGGTNEQFF

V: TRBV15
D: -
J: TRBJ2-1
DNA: TGTGCCACCAGCAGAGATGGGCCACAGGGTCCCAATGAGCAGTTCTTC
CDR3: CATSRDGPQGPNEQFF

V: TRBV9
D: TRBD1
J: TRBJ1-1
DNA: TGTGCCAGCAGCGTCGTCCCCGACAGGGGGCCCAACACTGAAGCTTTCTTT
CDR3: CASSVVPDRGPNTEAFF

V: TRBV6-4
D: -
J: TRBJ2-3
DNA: TGTGCCAGTTCCCCGGACAGAGGCACAGATACGCAGTATTTT
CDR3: CASSPDRGTDTQYF

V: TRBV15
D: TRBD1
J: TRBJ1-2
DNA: TGTGCCACCAGCAGTTGGACAGGCGGCTATGGCTACACCTTC
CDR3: CATSSWTGGYGYTF

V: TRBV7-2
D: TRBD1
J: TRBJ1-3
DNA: TGTGCCAGCAGCGGCTGGGACAGCCGAAACACCATATATTTT
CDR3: CASSGWDSRNTIYF

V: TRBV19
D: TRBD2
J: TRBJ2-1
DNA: TGTGCCAGTAGTATAGGCGGGGGGGAGGCGCGTGAGCAGTTCTTC
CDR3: CASSIGGGEAREQFF

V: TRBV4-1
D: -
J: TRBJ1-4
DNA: TGCGCCAGCAGCCAAGTGACATTAAATGAAAAACTGTTTTTT
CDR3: CASSQVTLNEKLFF

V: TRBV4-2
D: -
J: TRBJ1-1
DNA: TGTGCCAGCAGCGCGGGGGGGGAAAACACTGAAGCTTTCTTT
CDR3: CASSAGGENTEAFF

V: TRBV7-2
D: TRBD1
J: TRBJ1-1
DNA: TGTGCCAGCAGCCCAAGGACAGGGGGGAATACTGAAGCTTTCTTT
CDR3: CASSPRTGGNTEAFF

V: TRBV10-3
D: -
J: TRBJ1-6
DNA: TGTGCCATCTCTTATGATAGCTCCTATAATTCACCCCTCCACTTT
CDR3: CAISYDSSYNSPLHF

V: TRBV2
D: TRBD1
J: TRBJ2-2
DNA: TGTGCCAGCAGTAGGGATAGGGGGCCTAACACCGGGGAGCTGTTTTTT
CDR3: CASSRDRGPNTGELFF

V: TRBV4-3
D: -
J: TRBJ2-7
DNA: TGCGCCAGCAGCCAAGATCGGGACACGACGGATGAGCAGTACTTC
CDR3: CASSQDRDTTDEQYF